This entry lists 15 T cell receptor beta chains sequenced from one sample in a study of shared clonotypes between healthy human individuals. Measured with immunoSEQ multiplex PCR; TCRdb has only the in-frame clones, and not every one. The data contain around 990,000 clones, about 80% of them singletons. Material for sequencing was memory CD4+ T cells from PBMCs. As for subset: CD45RA-negative fraction. These receptors all come from a man in his late teens or twenties in good health. Some clones in this sample may be carry-over from other donors' samples.

The chain recombines TRBV6-1 with TRBJ1-2; D may be TRBD1 (5 bases). The CDR3 runs to 13 residues. Germline V lookup: CDR1 MNHNS, CDR2 SASEGT. V gave up 8 bases and J gave up 2 bases, with 12 bases separating them. In nucleotides, the CDR3 is TGTGCCAGCCTAGGGACGGTCAACTATGGCTACACCTTC. Its protein product is CASLGTVNYGYTF.

This clone was picked up many times. This chain links TRBV28 with TRBJ2-5; 7 nucleotides line up with TRBD2. Germline V lookup: CDR1 MDHEN, CDR2 SYDVKM. The ends lost 6 bases at V and 5 bases at J; junction bases unmatched: 15. This CDR3 region has 16 residues. CDR3 coding DNA: TGTGCCAGCAGCTCCCCCCGGCCGGGAGGTAGGGAGACCCAGTACTTC. Translated: CASSSPRPGGRETQYF.

The chain recombines TRBV18 with TRBJ2-1; 7 bases match TRBD1. The CDR3 length is 16 residues. Per the germline V gene, CDR1 is KGHSH and CDR2 is LQKENI. V trimming: 1 base; J trimming: 9 bases; junction bases outside the gene matches: 12. The CDR3 DNA is TGTGCCAGCTCACCACTGGCAGGGGGTATCGGTGGTGAGCAGTTCTTC. Protein: CASSPLAGGIGGEQFF.

This clone was observed a single time. The V gene is TRBV18, the J gene TRBJ2-2; no reliable D call. Germline lookup yields CDR1 KGHSH and CDR2 LQKENI. Trimming stripped 5 bases from V and 6 bases from J, with 4 bases between. This CDR3 region has 11 residues. Written as DNA, the CDR3 is TGTGCCAGCTCATCGGCCGGGGAGCTGTTTTTT. Translating gives CASSSAGELFF.

The J gene is TRBJ2-6, the V gene TRBV6-6, with no clear D. The CDR3 has 14 residues. The germline V gene encodes CDR1 MNHNY and CDR2 SVGAGI (reference sequence). Trimming removed 7 bases at V and 2 bases at J, with 9 bases between. The CDR3 region has the DNA TGTGCCAGCATATTAGATACTGGGGCCAACGTCCTGACTTTC. This translates into CASILDTGANVLTF.

V usage is TRBV5-1 and J usage is TRBJ1-4, with D tentatively TRBD1 (5 bases). Per the germline V gene, CDR1 is SGHRS and CDR2 is YFSETQ. Trimming removed 4 bases at V and 3 bases at J, with 10 bases between. The CDR3 extends over 14 amino acids. The CDR3 nucleotides are TGCGCCAGCAGCCCGGGACTCCCTAATGAAAAACTGTTTTTT. It is translated as CASSPGLPNEKLFF.

The chain carries TRBV5-1 and TRBJ2-1; D perhaps matches TRBD1 (5 bases). Germline CDR1 is SGHRS and CDR2 is YFSETQ. The CDR3 spans 18 residues. With 2 bases removed from V and 0 bases from J, the gap between germline ends came to 18 bases. The CDR3 DNA is TGCGCCAGCAGCTTAGGGCAGGGAAGCCGCGACTCCTACAATGAGCAGTTCTTC. Translated, it gives CASSLGQGSRDSYNEQFF.

Many counts were recorded for this clone. The chain couples TRBV7-9 to TRBJ1-3; 7 nucleotides align to TRBD1. Germline V CDR1 and CDR2: SEHNR, FQNEAQ (reference sequence). J lost 0 bases, V lost 4 bases, and 6 bases had no gene match. The CDR3 extends over 16 amino acids. In DNA form, the CDR3 reads TGTGCCAGCAGCTCCTCGGACAGGCACTCTGGAAACACCATATATTTT. Its translation is CASSSSDRHSGNTIYF.

This clone was observed a handful of times. The rearrangement joins TRBV4-3 to TRBJ1-2; D is perhaps TRBD1 (6 bases). CDR1 LGHNA and CDR2 YSLEER come from the germline V gene. Trimming removed 0 bases from V and 8 bases from J, with 16 bases in between. This CDR3 has 15 amino acids. CDR3 in amino acids: CASSQEGGRPEGYTF. The CDR3 DNA is TGCGCCAGCAGCCAAGAGGGGGGGCGCCCGGAAGGCTACACCTTC.

The rearrangement uses TRBV7-3 and TRBJ2-1; TRBD1 aligns across 9 bases. Germline CDR1 SGHTA, CDR2 FQGTGA. The CDR3 contains 15 residues. Trimming removed 5 bases from V and 8 bases from J; junction bases left unmatched: 10. The CDR3 region is CASSPMGTGFHEQFF. CDR3 bases: TGTGCCAGCAGCCCAATGGGGACAGGGTTCCATGAGCAGTTCTTC.

The V and J genes are TRBV10-1 and TRBJ1-2; weak D call: TRBD1 (5 bases). This CDR3 contains 13 residues. V was pared by 5 bases and J by 4 bases, with 11 bases between. CDR1 and CDR2 (germline): WNHNN, SYGVQD (reference sequence). This CDR3 reads CASSPGTAYGYTF. The CDR3 DNA is TGCGCCAGCAGTCCCGGGACGGCCTATGGCTACACCTTC.

The table lists this clone with many counts. In the same sample, other DNA sequences code for this CDR3. This chain joins TRBV28 and TRBJ2-7; D is possibly TRBD1 (6 bases). V lost 4 bases, J lost 2 bases, and 15 bases lay in between. Looked up from germline, CDR1 is MDHEN and CDR2 is SYDVKM. The CDR3 totals 15 residues. CDR3 DNA sequence: TGTGCCAGCAGTTCGCCGGGGACAACTCCCTACGAGCAGTACTTC. This gives the protein CASSSPGTTPYEQYF. The variable domain in full, completed from reference TRBV28 and TRBJ2-7, reads DVKVTQSSRYLVKRTGEKVFLECVQDMDHENMFWYRQDPGLGLRLIYFSYDVKMKEKGDIPEGYSVSREKKERFSLILESASTNQTSMYLCASSSPGTTPYEQYFGPGTRLTVT.

This clone has at least ten counts. The same CDR3 also results from other DNA sequences found in this sample. This chain connects TRBV2 to TRBJ1-5; 10 bases line up with TRBD1. CDR1 is SNHLY and CDR2 is FYNNEI in the germline V gene. This CDR3 spans 13 amino acids. V gave up 6 bases and J gave up 7 bases; unmatched junction bases: 3. The CDR3 DNA sequence: TGTGCCAGCAGGGGGACAGGGGTCCAGCCCCAGCATTTT. Protein product: CASRGTGVQPQHF.

About this clone: The sample carries other DNA sequences with the same CDR3. The chain has TRBV10-3 and TRBJ2-5; tentative D call: TRBD2 (5 bases). Trimming cost V 4 bases and J 3 bases, with 9 bases left between them. This CDR3 is built from 13 residues. CDR1 is ENHRY and CDR2 is SYGVKD in the germline V gene. Written as DNA, the CDR3 is TGTGCCATCAGTGCAGGAGGAGAAGAGACCCAGTACTTC. Translating it yields CAISAGGEETQYF.

The chain combines TRBV27 with TRBJ2-5; D not certain. The germline V gene has CDR1 MNHEY and CDR2 SMNVEV (reference sequence). The CDR3 sequence is 15 residues long. The V end was cut by 7 bases, the J end by 2 bases, with 17 bases between. The CDR3 is CASTSQALGQETQYF. The DNA for the CDR3 is TGTGCCAGCACCAGCCAAGCCCTAGGGCAAGAGACCCAGTACTTC.